This is a list of T cell receptor beta chains from one sample in a study of regulatory T cells in long-lasting Graves disease. Each CDR3 protein is one row after TCRdb ran MiXCR on the multiplex PCR reads. This table holds roughly 450,000 distinct CDR3 sequences, about 20% found once. The specimen comprised peripheral blood mononuclear cells (PBMCs), sampled when the disease was refractory, from a patient treated with antithyroid drugs. The receptors originated from a female donor with Graves disease. Each CDR3 is given with its conserved first and last residue. Each record gives: D gene, J gene, V gene, clone size, CDR3 protein, CDR3 DNA. The D gene is left open where the match is weak. For some rows the clone size is stated as once, few or many, or as a class when expanded; others skip it.

d_call: .; j_call: TRBJ1-2; v_call: TRBV7-8; clone_size: few; cdr3_aa: CASSLRQVLLSGDYTF; cdr3_nt: TGTGCCAGCAGCCTCCGACAGGTTTTGTTGAGTGGGGACTACACCTTC
d_call: .; j_call: TRBJ2-5; v_call: TRBV20-1; clone_size: .; cdr3_aa: CSARDQKTQYF; cdr3_nt: TGCAGTGCTAGAGATCAGAAGACCCAGTACTTC
d_call: .; j_call: TRBJ1-3; v_call: TRBV7-6; clone_size: .; cdr3_aa: CASSSPVENTIYF; cdr3_nt: TGTGCCAGCAGCTCCCCTGTCGAAAACACCATATATTTT
d_call: .; j_call: TRBJ2-4; v_call: TRBV28; clone_size: many; cdr3_aa: CASSLLGEGRDIQYF; cdr3_nt: TGTGCCAGCAGTTTACTCGGAGAGGGCAGAGACATTCAGTACTTC
d_call: .; j_call: TRBJ2-7; v_call: TRBV10-3; clone_size: .; cdr3_aa: CAISGGGHAYEQYF; cdr3_nt: TGTGCCATCAGTGGAGGGGGGCATGCCTACGAGCAGTACTTC
d_call: TRBD1; j_call: TRBJ2-7; v_call: TRBV6-5; clone_size: .; cdr3_aa: CASSYEVPGGSEQYF; cdr3_nt: TGTGCCAGCAGTTACGAGGTTCCAGGGGGTAGCGAGCAGTACTTC
d_call: .; j_call: TRBJ1-6; v_call: TRBV10-3; clone_size: many; cdr3_aa: CAISGQGGSPLHF; cdr3_nt: TGTGCCATCAGTGGCCAGGGAGGGTCACCCCTCCACTTT
d_call: TRBD1; j_call: TRBJ1-4; v_call: TRBV19; clone_size: .; cdr3_aa: CASSPRTGGTEKLFF; cdr3_nt: TGTGCCAGTAGCCCCAGGACAGGGGGGACTGAAAAACTGTTTTTT
d_call: TRBD1; j_call: TRBJ1-6; v_call: TRBV9; clone_size: once; cdr3_aa: CASSLDRGDGEALHF; cdr3_nt: TGTGCCAGCAGCCTCGACAGGGGCGACGGGGAGGCCCTCCACTTT
d_call: .; j_call: TRBJ2-1; v_call: TRBV7-3; clone_size: .; cdr3_aa: CASSITRGEQFF; cdr3_nt: TGTGCCAGCAGCATAACTAGGGGTGAGCAGTTCTTC
d_call: .; j_call: TRBJ2-1; v_call: TRBV5-4; clone_size: .; cdr3_aa: CASSLGVSSYNEQFF; cdr3_nt: TGTGCCAGCAGCTTGGGAGTTAGCTCTTACAATGAGCAGTTCTTC
d_call: .; j_call: TRBJ2-7; v_call: TRBV25-1; clone_size: .; cdr3_aa: CASSEEPGHQRGCSYEQYF; cdr3_nt: TGTGCCAGCAGTGAGGAACCGGGACACCAACGCGGGTGCTCCTACGAGCAGTACTTC
d_call: .; j_call: TRBJ1-1; v_call: TRBV6-1; clone_size: many; cdr3_aa: CASRRPSTNTEAFF; cdr3_nt: TGTGCCAGCAGACGACCTTCAACGAACACTGAAGCTTTCTTT
d_call: .; j_call: TRBJ1-1; v_call: TRBV13; clone_size: many; cdr3_aa: CASRDRRTEAFF; cdr3_nt: TGTGCCAGCCGGGACCGGCGGACTGAAGCTTTCTTT
d_call: .; j_call: TRBJ2-1; v_call: TRBV4-2; clone_size: .; cdr3_aa: CASAMPQVEQFF; cdr3_nt: TGTGCCAGCGCCATGCCACAGGTTGAGCAGTTCTTC
d_call: .; j_call: TRBJ2-7; v_call: TRBV6-5; clone_size: .; cdr3_aa: CASSYSGVEQYF; cdr3_nt: TGTGCCAGCAGTTACTCCGGAGTCGAGCAGTACTTC
d_call: .; j_call: TRBJ2-1; v_call: TRBV5-5; clone_size: many; cdr3_aa: CASSFLRGGGDEQFF; cdr3_nt: TGTGCCAGCAGCTTCCTCAGGGGCGGAGGTGATGAGCAGTTCTTC
d_call: TRBD2; j_call: TRBJ2-2; v_call: TRBV12-3/TRBV12-4; clone_size: many; cdr3_aa: CASSWGGDAGELFF; cdr3_nt: TGTGCCAGCAGCTGGGGGGGTGACGCCGGGGAGCTGTTTTTT
d_call: .; j_call: TRBJ2-5; v_call: TRBV7-2; clone_size: .; cdr3_aa: CASSLPVRGPIKETQYF; cdr3_nt: TGTGCCAGCAGCTTACCCGTCCGCGGGCCGATTAAAGAGACCCAGTACTTC
d_call: .; j_call: TRBJ1-2; v_call: TRBV24-1; clone_size: .; cdr3_aa: CATSDEQRYDGYTF; cdr3_nt: TGTGCCACCAGTGACGAACAGAGGTATGATGGCTACACCTTC
d_call: .; j_call: TRBJ2-2; v_call: TRBV6-1; clone_size: .; cdr3_aa: CASTPGWGNTGELFF; cdr3_nt: TGTGCCAGCACCCCGGGCTGGGGGAACACCGGGGAGCTGTTTTTT
d_call: .; j_call: TRBJ2-2; v_call: TRBV6-1; clone_size: medium-sized; cdr3_aa: CASSRTETGELFF; cdr3_nt: TGTGCCAGCAGTCGGACTGAAACCGGGGAGCTGTTTTTT
d_call: .; j_call: TRBJ2-2; v_call: TRBV28; clone_size: many; cdr3_aa: CASSRGDTGELFF; cdr3_nt: TGTGCCAGCAGTAGAGGGGACACCGGGGAGCTGTTTTTT
d_call: TRBD1; j_call: TRBJ1-2; v_call: TRBV19; clone_size: few; cdr3_aa: CASSLKGQGYGYTF; cdr3_nt: TGTGCCAGTAGTCTCAAGGGACAGGGGTATGGCTACACCTTC
d_call: .; j_call: TRBJ2-7; v_call: TRBV28; clone_size: many; cdr3_aa: CASSVRGGEQYF; cdr3_nt: TGTGCCAGCAGTGTCAGGGGTGGCGAGCAGTACTTC
d_call: TRBD1; j_call: TRBJ2-4; v_call: TRBV6-2/TRBV6-3; clone_size: few; cdr3_aa: CASSYSGQGENIQYF; cdr3_nt: TGTGCCAGCAGTTACTCTGGCCAGGGGGAAAACATTCAGTACTTC
d_call: .; j_call: TRBJ2-7; v_call: TRBV5-1; clone_size: .; cdr3_aa: CASSTELRRQYF; cdr3_nt: TGCGCCAGCAGCACAGAACTACGGAGGCAGTACTTC
d_call: .; j_call: TRBJ1-2; v_call: TRBV4-3; clone_size: .; cdr3_aa: CASSQSRAAGYTF; cdr3_nt: TGCGCCAGCAGCCAGTCCAGGGCTGCAGGCTACACCTTC
d_call: .; j_call: TRBJ1-4; v_call: TRBV28; clone_size: many; cdr3_aa: CASRPGEGDDEKLFF; cdr3_nt: TGTGCCAGCCGTCCGGGTGAAGGCGACGATGAAAAACTGTTTTTT
d_call: .; j_call: TRBJ1-2; v_call: TRBV7-2; clone_size: many; cdr3_aa: CASSSQDPYGYTF; cdr3_nt: TGTGCCAGCAGCTCGCAAGACCCCTATGGCTACACCTTC
d_call: .; j_call: TRBJ2-7; v_call: TRBV6-1; clone_size: .; cdr3_aa: CASRTSGTLAYEQYF; cdr3_nt: TGTGCCAGCAGAACATCCGGGACACTCGCCTACGAGCAGTACTTC
d_call: TRBD2; j_call: TRBJ2-7; v_call: TRBV28; clone_size: many; cdr3_aa: CASSSLLAGGNYSYEQYF; cdr3_nt: TGTGCCAGCAGTTCTTTGCTAGCGGGAGGGAATTACTCCTACGAGCAGTACTTC
d_call: TRBD1; j_call: TRBJ1-1; v_call: TRBV6-1; clone_size: many; cdr3_aa: CASRTTGGKYTEAFF; cdr3_nt: TGTGCCAGCAGGACCACAGGGGGAAAGTACACTGAAGCTTTCTTT
d_call: .; j_call: TRBJ1-2; v_call: TRBV28; clone_size: many; cdr3_aa: CASTDQSGSNYGYTF; cdr3_nt: TGTGCCAGCACCGATCAGTCGGGATCCAACTATGGCTACACCTTC
d_call: TRBD1; j_call: TRBJ1-2; v_call: TRBV18; clone_size: .; cdr3_aa: CASSPSQGVDGYTF; cdr3_nt: TGTGCCAGCTCACCAAGTCAGGGGGTAGATGGCTACACCTTC